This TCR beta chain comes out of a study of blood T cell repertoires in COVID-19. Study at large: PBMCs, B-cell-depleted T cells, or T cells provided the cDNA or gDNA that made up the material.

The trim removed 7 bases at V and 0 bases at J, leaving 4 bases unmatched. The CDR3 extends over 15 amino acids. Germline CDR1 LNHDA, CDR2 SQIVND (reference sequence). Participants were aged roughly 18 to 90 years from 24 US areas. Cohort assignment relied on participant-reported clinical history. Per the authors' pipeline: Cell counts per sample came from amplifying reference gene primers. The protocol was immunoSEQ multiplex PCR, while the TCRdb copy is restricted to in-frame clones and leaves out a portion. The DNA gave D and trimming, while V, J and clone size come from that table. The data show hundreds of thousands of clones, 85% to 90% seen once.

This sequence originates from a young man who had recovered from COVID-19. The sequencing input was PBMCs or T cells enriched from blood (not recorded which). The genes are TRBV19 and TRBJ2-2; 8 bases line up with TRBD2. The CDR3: CASNGGEANTGELFF. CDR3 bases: TGTGCCAGTAACGGGGGGGAAGCGAACACCGGGGAGCTGTTTTTT. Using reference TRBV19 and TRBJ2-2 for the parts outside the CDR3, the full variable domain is DGGITQSPKYLFRKEGQNVTLSCEQNLNHDAMYWYRQDPGQGLRLIYYSQIVNDFQKGDIAEGYSVSREKKESFPLTVTSAQKNPTAFYLCASNGGEANTGELFFGEGSRLTVL.